This entry describes one T cell receptor (beta chain). This specimen belongs to a study of blood T cell repertoires in COVID-19. Study-level background: There were acute and convalescent COVID-19 samples, and they came from the United States, Italy and Spain. T cells, B-cell-depleted T cells, or PBMCs provided the cDNA or gDNA that served as material.

Patients in Seattle were enrolled during active infection, then followed longitudinally. In the authors' workflow: Amplification of reference gene primers provided the estimated nucleated cell counts. Here immunoSEQ multiplex PCR was the method, and the copy in TCRdb shows in-frame clones only, minus some. The D gene and trimming were derived from the DNA, and the V and J assignments and clone size from that table. The sample has approximately 200,000 clones; roughly 94% are singletons. The CDR3 is 15 residues long. V lost 1 base, J lost 4 bases, and 11 bases lay in between. The germline CDR1 and CDR2 sequences are LGHDT and YNNKEL (reference sequence).

The source material was peripheral blood. The V call is TRBV3-1 (or the pseudogene TRBV3-2), the J call TRBJ1-5, with D possibly being TRBD1 (5 bases). This receptor was identified in a young man with COVID-19, enrolled during active disease. The CDR3 region has the DNA TGTGCCAGCAGCCAAGGGGGGACTAGGAATCAGCCCCAGCATTTT. Translated, it gives CASSQGGTRNQPQHF.